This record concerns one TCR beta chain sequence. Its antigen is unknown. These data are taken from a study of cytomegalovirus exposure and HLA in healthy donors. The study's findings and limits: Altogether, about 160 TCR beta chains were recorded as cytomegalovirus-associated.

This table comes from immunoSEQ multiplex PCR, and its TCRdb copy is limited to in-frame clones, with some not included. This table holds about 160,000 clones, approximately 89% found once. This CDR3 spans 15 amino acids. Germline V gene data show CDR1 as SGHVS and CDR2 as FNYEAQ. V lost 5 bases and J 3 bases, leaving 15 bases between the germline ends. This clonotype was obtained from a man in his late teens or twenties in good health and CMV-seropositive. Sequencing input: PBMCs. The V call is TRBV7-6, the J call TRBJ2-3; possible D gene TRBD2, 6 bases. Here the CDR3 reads CASSLPGLATDTQYF. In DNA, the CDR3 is TGTGCCAGCAGCCTCCCGGGACTCGCGACAGATACGCAGTATTTT.